This is a list of T cell receptor beta chains from one sample in a study of blood T cell repertoires in COVID-19. Using immunoSEQ multiplex PCR, the repertoire was profiled, and TCRdb retains in-frame clones only, with some absent. The data show approximately 99,000 clones, roughly 86% seen once. The source material was peripheral blood. These receptors all come from an older woman in a cohort sampled during active or convalescent COVID-19. Each CDR3 is given with its conserved first and last residue. Fields, in order: D gene, V gene, J gene, clone size, CDR3 DNA, CDR3 protein. A D gene is named only where the DNA matches it firmly. Clone size is not always given. Where it is, it says once, few, many or a class for expanded clones.

TRBD1	TRBV28	TRBJ1-4	-	TGTGCCAGCAGTTCCTACAGGGGGCAGACTAATGAAAAACTGTTTTTT	CASSSYRGQTNEKLFF
-	TRBV5-4	TRBJ2-7	few	TGTGCCAGCAGTTCCGCGGACAGAGATCCTCCCTACGAGCAGTACTTC	CASSSADRDPPYEQYF
TRBD2	TRBV7-6	TRBJ2-1	-	TGTGCCAGCAGCCGTTGGACTAGCGGGGAGTTCTACAATGAGCAGTTCTTC	CASSRWTSGEFYNEQFF
-	TRBV5-1	TRBJ2-5	-	TGCGCCAGCAGCTTGTACGGGGGATGGGAGACCCAGTACTTC	CASSLYGGWETQYF
TRBD2	TRBV6-6	TRBJ2-1	-	TGTGCCAGCAGGCCCGGGACTAGCGGGAACAATGAGCAGTTCTTC	CASRPGTSGNNEQFF
-	TRBV5-1	TRBJ1-3	-	TGCGCCAGCAGCTTGTCGGCGGATAGGGGAAACACCATATATTTT	CASSLSADRGNTIYF
-	TRBV7-8	TRBJ1-1	-	TGTGCCAGCAGCTTGTCCGGGGGAGCCACTGAAGCTTTCTTT	CASSLSGGATEAFF
TRBD1	TRBV5-8	TRBJ1-4	-	TGTGCCAGCAGCCTTAGACAGGGAACTAATGAAAAACTGTTTTTT	CASSLRQGTNEKLFF
-	TRBV6-6	TRBJ2-2	-	TGTGCCAGCAGACTTACTATGAACACCGGGGAGCTGTTTTTT	CASRLTMNTGELFF
-	TRBV28	TRBJ1-3	-	TGTGCCAGCATGGAGTTTTCCTCTGGAAACACCATATATTTT	CASMEFSSGNTIYF
TRBD1	TRBV28	TRBJ1-2	-	TGTGCCAGCAGTCCAGGGGGCCTTTCAAGGGTCTTC	CASSPGGLSRVF
-	TRBV9	TRBJ2-7	-	TGTGCCAGCAGCGTAGGAGAAAACTACGAGCAGTACTTC	CASSVGENYEQYF
-	TRBV19	TRBJ1-2	-	TGTGCCAGTTCCCCTGGTGGGCAGTTTTTCTATGGCTACACCTTC	CASSPGGQFFYGYTF
-	TRBV4-2	TRBJ1-5	few	TGTGCCAGCAGCCAAGAAGGAGGAGGGCAGCAGCCCCAGCATTTT	CASSQEGGGQQPQHF
-	TRBV28	TRBJ1-3	-	TGTGCCAGCAGTTTGCGGAGCCTGAGGGCCATATATTTT	CASSLRSLRAIYF
-	TRBV12-3/TRBV12-4	TRBJ1-1	-	TGTGCCAGCAGCTTGACAGGCACTGAAGCTTTCTTT	CASSLTGTEAFF
TRBD2	TRBV9	TRBJ2-1	-	TGTGCCAGCAGCGTAGGAGGTAGCGGGGTGGGGAATGAGCAGTTCTTC	CASSVGGSGVGNEQFF
TRBD1	TRBV19	TRBJ1-2	-	TGTGCCAGTACCCCGGACAGGGCAAACTATGGCTACACCTTC	CASTPDRANYGYTF
-	TRBV11-3	TRBJ2-1	-	TGTGCCAGCAGCTCAGACTCTGAGCAGTTCTTC	CASSSDSEQFF
-	TRBV20-1	TRBJ1-2	-	TGCAGTGCTCACAGGGACTATGGCTACACCTTC	CSAHRDYGYTF
TRBD1	TRBV6-5	TRBJ1-6	-	TGTGCCAGCAGTTCGACAGGGTGGAATTCACCCCTCCACTTT	CASSSTGWNSPLHF
-	TRBV28	TRBJ1-2	-	TGTGCCAGCAGCCCAACAGGAAACTATGGCTACACCTTC	CASSPTGNYGYTF
TRBD1	TRBV6-2/TRBV6-3	TRBJ1-3	few	TGTGCCAGCAGTTACAGCAAGTCAGGGGGACGATCTGGAAACACCATATATTTT	CASSYSKSGGRSGNTIYF